The 11 T cell receptor beta chains listed next were all sequenced from one sample in a study of CD8 T cells in ankylosing spondylitis (TCRdb year 2017). Library construction relied on 5' RACE. The instrument given in TCRdb is Illumina HiSeq 2500. TCRdb redid the processing of the public reads, applying fastp at Q25 and MiXCR, and retained in-frame beta chains. Identical CDR3 protein sequences are pooled into one entry, listed with their most common genes and DNA. The sample contains a few hundred thousand distinct CDR3 sequences, roughly 20% of them found a single time. The biggest ten clones account for roughly 8% of the sample. The sample comprised blood, either unsorted or a sorted T cell fraction (not recorded which). The receptors shown here come from a male donor with ankylosing spondylitis or in good health (not recorded which).

V usage is TRBV2 and J usage is TRBJ2-5; D is perhaps TRBD1 or TRBD2 (6 bases each). The CDR3 extends over 13 amino acids. Per germline, CDR1 SNHLY and CDR2 FYNNEI. Trimming pared 8 bases from V and 3 bases from J, leaving 13 bases between. CDR3 amino acids: CASERGVKETQYF. Here the CDR3 DNA reads TGTGCCAGCGAGAGGGGGGTTAAAGAGACCCAGTACTTC.

The chain employs TRBV28 and TRBJ2-5; 10 bases agree with TRBD2. The CDR3 loop spans 18 amino acids. The germline CDR1 and CDR2 sequences are MDHEN and SYDVKM. With 4 bases clipped from V and 5 bases from J, the junction kept 16 bases outside the gene matches. Here the CDR3 DNA reads TGTGCCAGCAGTTCCCATACCGCCTCTAGCGGGAGTGGCGAGACCCAGTACTTC. As protein: CASSSHTASSGSGETQYF.

There are a few counts of this clonotype. The rearrangement uses TRBV27 and TRBJ1-1; TRBD1 might be the D (5 bases). The V and J ends lost 5 bases and 5 bases respectively, with 12 bases between them. The CDR3 length is 13 residues. The germline V gene encodes CDR1 MNHEY and CDR2 SMNVEV (reference sequence). DNA of the CDR3: TGTGCCAGCAGTGAAGGGGAGTATACTGAAGCTTTCTTT. Translated, it gives CASSEGEYTEAFF.

CDR3 DNA: TGTGCCAGCACACGGACAGGGCAACTTTATGGCTACACCTTC. Translating gives CASTRTGQLYGYTF. The J gene is TRBJ1-2, the V gene TRBV2; 8 bases are a match to TRBD1. Trimming removed 7 bases from V and 5 bases from J; junction bases left unmatched: 9. The CDR3 consists of 14 residues. The germline V gene encodes CDR1 SNHLY and CDR2 FYNNEI.

The DNA for the CDR3 is TGTGCCATCAGTGAGTCGGGCGCCAATGAGCAGTTCTTC. Protein product: CAISESGANEQFF. The J gene is TRBJ2-1, the V gene TRBV10-3; no reliable D call. Trimming took 0 bases from V and 6 from J, leaving 6 bases between them. Germline values: CDR1 ENHRY, CDR2 SYGVKD. The length of the CDR3 is 13 residues.

V usage is TRBV7-8 and J usage is TRBJ2-1; D may be TRBD1 or TRBD2 (5 bases each). Looked up from germline, CDR1 is SGHVS and CDR2 is FQNEAQ. This CDR3 has 13 residues. Trimming cost V 10 bases and J 5 bases, with 15 bases left between them. CDR3 in amino acids: CATRVKRDNEQFF. The DNA for the CDR3 is TGTGCCACCAGGGTTAAGAGGGACAATGAGCAGTTCTTC. Drawing the rest from reference TRBV7-8 and TRBJ2-1, the complete variable domain is GAGVSQSPRYKVAKRGQDVALRCDPISGHVSLFWYQQALGQGPEFLTYFQNEAQLDKSGLPSDRFFAERPEGSVSTLKIQRTQQEDSAVYLCATRVKRDNEQFFGPGTRLTVL.

This clonotype was counted many times. The chain uses TRBV20-1 and TRBJ2-3; 10 bases agree with TRBD2. V lost 3 bases to trimming and J lost 4 bases; unmatched junction nucleotides: 7. The length of the CDR3 is 15 residues. The germline V gene has CDR1 DFQATT and CDR2 SNEGSKA (reference sequence). In DNA, the CDR3 is TGCAGTGCTAGTCCAGCGGGAGGGCCCCCAGATACGCAGTATTTT. This encodes CSASPAGGPPDTQYF.

A few counts support this clonotype. The V and J genes are TRBV18 and TRBJ1-5; no definite D call. Germline CDR1 and CDR2: KGHSH and LQKENI. The CDR3 has 13 amino acids. Deletions cut 6 bases from V and 5 bases from J, with 11 bases between. The CDR3 region is CASSPGSDQPQHF. The CDR3 DNA follows: TGTGCCAGCTCCCCCGGGTCCGATCAGCCCCAGCATTTT.

This chain joins TRBV7-3 and TRBJ2-5; 10 bases map to TRBD2. In germline, CDR1 is SGHTA, CDR2 FQGTGA. The CDR3 is 15 residues long. The junction had 2 bases not matched to a gene; V was cut back by 2 bases and J by 2 bases. The CDR3 DNA is TGTGCCAGCAGCTTACTAGCGGGAGCGCAAGAGACCCAGTACTTC. Residues: CASSLLAGAQETQYF.

Notes on this clonotype: A much larger clone lies a single base off, so this may be a read error. V gene TRBV15 combines with J gene TRBJ2-2; the match to TRBD1 covers 8 bases. CDR3 length: 17 residues. CDR1 and CDR2 from the germline V gene are LNHNV and YYDKDF (reference sequence). V dropped 0 bases and J dropped 7; count of bases not matched to a gene: 10. The CDR3 DNA reads as TGTGCCACCAGCAGAGATCTGACAGGGGCCAATGTCGGGGAGCTGTTTTTT. Amino acid sequence: CATSRDLTGANVGELFF.

This chain uses TRBV28 with TRBJ2-6, with a weak D call TRBD2 (5 bases). The CDR3 length is 14 residues. The ends were cut back, 7 bases at V and 9 bases at J, with 16 bases in the middle. The germline CDR1 and CDR2 sequences are MDHEN and SYDVKM. This CDR3 reads CASMARDDRNVLTF. The CDR3 DNA sequence: TGTGCCAGCATGGCGAGGGATGATCGCAACGTCCTGACTTTC.